One sample yielded the 5 T cell receptor beta chains listed below, sequenced in a study of blood T cell repertoires in COVID-19. Clones were sequenced by immunoSEQ multiplex PCR, and TCRdb holds only the in-frame ones, with some missing. The table lists around 100,000 clones, more than 85% of them singletons. Material for sequencing was peripheral blood. These receptors all stem from a man in his fifties or sixties with active COVID-19.

The V call is TRBV6-6, the J call TRBJ1-6; D is unresolved. Trimming removed 2 bases at V and 2 bases at J, with 10 bases between. This CDR3 comprises 16 residues. Per the germline V gene, CDR1 is MNHNY and CDR2 is SVGAGI (reference sequence). The CDR3 region is CASSYDEGPYNSPLHF. For the CDR3, the DNA is TGTGCCAGCAGTTACGATGAGGGTCCCTATAATTCACCCCTCCACTTT.

The chain employs TRBV7-8 and TRBJ2-6; D ambiguous. Germline V lookup: CDR1 SGHVS, CDR2 FQNEAQ. Trimming removed 0 bases from V and 0 bases from J, with 12 bases in between. The CDR3 is 18 amino acids. The DNA for the CDR3 is TGTGCCAGCAGCTTAGCTGGCAGGTATAGCTCTGGGGCCAACGTCCTGACTTTC. As protein: CASSLAGRYSSGANVLTF.

The chain carries TRBV5-4 and TRBJ1-1; no clear D gene. The germline V gene encodes CDR1 SGHNT and CDR2 YYREEE (reference sequence). This CDR3 spans 11 amino acids. V lost 5 bases, J lost 1 base, and 3 bases lay in between. The CDR3: CASSQNTEAFF. The DNA of the CDR3 is TGTGCCAGCAGTCAGAACACTGAAGCTTTCTTT.

This clone occurred once. This sequence joins TRBV3-1 (or the pseudogene TRBV3-2) and TRBJ2-2, with 15 bases fitting TRBD2. The germline V gene has CDR1 LGHDT and CDR2 YNNKEL (reference sequence). The ends lost 5 bases at V and 5 bases at J; junction bases unmatched: 9. This CDR3 is built from 18 residues. For the CDR3, the DNA is TGTGCCAGCAGCTACGGACTAGCGGGGGGGCTTGGAACCGGGGAGCTGTTTTTT. Residues: CASSYGLAGGLGTGELFF.

This clone was observed a few times. The V gene is TRBV19, the J gene TRBJ1-5; possibly TRBD1 for D (5 bases). Trimming removed 8 bases from V and 0 bases from J, with 14 bases in between. Germline V gene lookup returns CDR1 LNHDA and CDR2 SQIVND (reference sequence). The CDR3 spans 15 residues. The CDR3 sequence is CASRAGANSNQPQHF. The CDR3 nucleotides read TGTGCCAGTCGCGCTGGGGCAAATAGCAATCAGCCCCAGCATTTT.